Here is one T cell receptor (beta chain) with its context. Its antigen is not known. At one boundary the junction diverges from the germline segment, which might be a read error. This sample is part of a study of cytomegalovirus exposure and HLA in healthy donors. PCR involved 60 Vbeta and 13 Jbeta primers. Sequencing used immunoSEQ multiplex PCR; TCRdb keeps in-frame clones, though not all of them. The data show about 88,000 clones, around 90% seen once. Germline CDR1 SSHAT, CDR2 FNYEAQ (reference sequence). The CDR3 runs to 17 residues. Study findings and constraints: In a later analysis, the majority of CMV-associated beta chains seemingly showed HLA restriction.

This sequence was found in a man younger than 35 in good health and CMV-seronegative. The chain is built from TRBV7-7 and TRBJ2-7; 7 bases fit TRBD1. The sequenced material came from PBMCs. The chain's CDR3 is CASSFRSIPGQPYEQYF. CDR3 DNA: TGTGCTAGCAGCTTCCGTTCGATTCCGGGACAGCCCTACGAGCAGTACTTC.